This T cell receptor (beta chain) was retrieved from a study of cytomegalovirus exposure and HLA in healthy donors. Broader study findings: DRB1 showed the most TCR associations and HLA-C the fewest in a later analysis, as rates varied by HLA locus. TCR beta chains associated with HLA were, in a later analysis, more clonally expanded than equally common others. For most TCR sequences rarity was the rule, although some public TCRs occurred in many donors.

This PCR relied on a set of 60 Vbeta primers and 13 Jbeta primers. This table comes from immunoSEQ multiplex PCR, and its TCRdb copy is limited to in-frame clones, with some not included. The repertoire holds roughly 160,000 clones, around 79% seen once, with 11% to 15% in the top ten. CDR3 length: 15 amino acids. The germline V gene has CDR1 MRHNA and CDR2 SNTAGT. V was clipped by 4 bases and J by 7 bases; unmatched bases: 10. Remarks on this clone: The antigen is not known.

Material for sequencing was PBMCs. The chain uses TRBV6-4 and TRBJ2-3, with 8 bases identical to TRBD1. The TCR was taken from a man aged 50 to 60 in good health and CMV-seropositive. In DNA form, the CDR3 reads TGTGCCAGCAGTGCCGGGACAGGCCGCACTAATACGCAGTATTTT. Amino acid sequence: CASSAGTGRTNTQYF.